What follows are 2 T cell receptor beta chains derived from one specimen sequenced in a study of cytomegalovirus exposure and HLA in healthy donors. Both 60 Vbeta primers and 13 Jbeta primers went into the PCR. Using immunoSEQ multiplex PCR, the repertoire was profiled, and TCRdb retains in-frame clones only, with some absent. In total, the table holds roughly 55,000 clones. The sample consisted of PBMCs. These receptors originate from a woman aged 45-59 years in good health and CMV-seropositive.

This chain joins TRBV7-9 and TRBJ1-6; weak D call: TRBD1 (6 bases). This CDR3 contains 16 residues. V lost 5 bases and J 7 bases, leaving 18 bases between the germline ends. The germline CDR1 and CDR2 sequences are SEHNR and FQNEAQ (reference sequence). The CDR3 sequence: CASSPPRAGENSPLHF. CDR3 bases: TGTGCCAGCAGCCCCCCCCGAGCAGGGGAAAATTCACCCCTCCACTTT.

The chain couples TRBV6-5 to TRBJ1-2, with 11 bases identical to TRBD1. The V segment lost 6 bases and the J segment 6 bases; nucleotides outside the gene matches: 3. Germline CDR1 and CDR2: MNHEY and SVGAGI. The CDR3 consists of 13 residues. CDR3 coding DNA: TGTGCCAGCAGGGGGACAGGGGGTCATGGCTACACCTTC. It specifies CASRGTGGHGYTF.